The entry that follows covers one T cell receptor beta chain sequence. These data originate in a study of T cell repertoires in cytomegalovirus infection. TCRdb reprocessed the reads via MiXCR and lists one record per CDR3 protein. Among roughly 320,000 distinct CDR3 sequences, approximately 8.9% were seen once, and the ten largest hold around 2.4%. Germline CDR1 LNHDA, CDR2 SQIVND (reference sequence). This CDR3 contains 14 residues. V lost 10 bases to trimming and J lost 2 bases; unmatched junction nucleotides: 7. The source of this sequence is a human donor in good health (CMV status not recorded). Some clones in this sample may be carry-over from other donors' samples. The sample was PBMCs. The chain carries TRBV19 and TRBJ2-1, with 8 bases identical to TRBD1. The CDR3 is CATKETGAYNEQFF. CDR3 bases: TGTGCCACCAAAGAGACAGGGGCCTACAATGAGCAGTTCTTC.